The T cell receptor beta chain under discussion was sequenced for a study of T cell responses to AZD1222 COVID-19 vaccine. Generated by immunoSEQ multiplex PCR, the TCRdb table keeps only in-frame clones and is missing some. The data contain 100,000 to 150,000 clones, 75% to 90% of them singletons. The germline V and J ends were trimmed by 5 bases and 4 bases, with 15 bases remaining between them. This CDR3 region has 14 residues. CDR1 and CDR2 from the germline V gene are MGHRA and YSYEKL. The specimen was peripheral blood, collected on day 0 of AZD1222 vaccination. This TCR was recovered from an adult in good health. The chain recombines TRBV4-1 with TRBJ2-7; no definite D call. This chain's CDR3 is CASSYTTGVYEQYF. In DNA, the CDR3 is TGCGCCAGCAGCTACACAACCGGAGTATACGAGCAGTACTTC.